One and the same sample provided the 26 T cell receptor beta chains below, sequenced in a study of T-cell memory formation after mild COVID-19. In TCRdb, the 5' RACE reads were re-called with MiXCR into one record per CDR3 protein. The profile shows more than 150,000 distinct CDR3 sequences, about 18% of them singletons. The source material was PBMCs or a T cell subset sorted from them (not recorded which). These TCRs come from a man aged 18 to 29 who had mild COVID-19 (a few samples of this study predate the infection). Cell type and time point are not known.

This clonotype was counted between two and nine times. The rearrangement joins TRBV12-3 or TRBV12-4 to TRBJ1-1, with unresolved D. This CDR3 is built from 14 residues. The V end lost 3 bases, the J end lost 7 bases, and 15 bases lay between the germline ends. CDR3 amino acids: CASSLDRLPVEAFF. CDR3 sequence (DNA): TGTGCCAGCAGTTTGGACCGCCTGCCCGTTGAAGCTTTCTTT.

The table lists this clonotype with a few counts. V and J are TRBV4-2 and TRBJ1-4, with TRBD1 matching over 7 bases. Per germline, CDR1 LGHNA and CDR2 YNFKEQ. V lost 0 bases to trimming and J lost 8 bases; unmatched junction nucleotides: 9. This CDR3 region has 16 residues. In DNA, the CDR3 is TGTGCCAGCAGCCAAGATCAGATACAGGGGCTGGAAAAACTGTTTTTT. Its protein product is CASSQDQIQGLEKLFF.

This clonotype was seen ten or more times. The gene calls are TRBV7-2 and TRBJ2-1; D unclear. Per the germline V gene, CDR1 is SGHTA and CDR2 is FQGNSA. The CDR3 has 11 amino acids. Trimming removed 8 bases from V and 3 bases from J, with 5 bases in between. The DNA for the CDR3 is TGTGCCAGCTCATTCTACAATGAGCAGTTCTTC. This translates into CASSFYNEQFF.

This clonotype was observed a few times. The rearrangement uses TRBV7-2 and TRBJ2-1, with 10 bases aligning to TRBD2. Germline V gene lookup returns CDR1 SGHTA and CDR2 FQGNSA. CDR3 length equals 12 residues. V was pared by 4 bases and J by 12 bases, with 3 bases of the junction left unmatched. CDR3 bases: TGTGCCAGCAGCTCTCTAGCGGGGGCGCAGTTCTTC. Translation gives CASSSLAGAQFF. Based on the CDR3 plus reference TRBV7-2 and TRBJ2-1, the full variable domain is GAGVSQSPSNKVTEKGKDVELRCDPISGHTALYWYRQSLGQGLEFLIYFQGNSAPDKSGLPSDRFSAERTGGSVSTLTIQRTQQEDSAVYLCASSSLAGAQFFGPGTRLTVL.

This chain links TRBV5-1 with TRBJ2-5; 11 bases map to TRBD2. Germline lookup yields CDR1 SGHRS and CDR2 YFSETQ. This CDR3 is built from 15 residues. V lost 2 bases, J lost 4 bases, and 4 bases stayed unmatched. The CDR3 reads CASSFSGGARETQYF. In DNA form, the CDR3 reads TGCGCCAGCAGCTTTAGCGGGGGGGCTCGAGAGACCCAGTACTTC.

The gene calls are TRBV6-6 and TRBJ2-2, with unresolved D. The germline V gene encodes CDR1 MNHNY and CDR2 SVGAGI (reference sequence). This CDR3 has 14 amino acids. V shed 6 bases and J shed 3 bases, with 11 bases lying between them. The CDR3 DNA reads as TGTGCCAGCAGACTGGGCTCCTACACCGGGGAGCTGTTTTTT. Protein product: CASRLGSYTGELFF.

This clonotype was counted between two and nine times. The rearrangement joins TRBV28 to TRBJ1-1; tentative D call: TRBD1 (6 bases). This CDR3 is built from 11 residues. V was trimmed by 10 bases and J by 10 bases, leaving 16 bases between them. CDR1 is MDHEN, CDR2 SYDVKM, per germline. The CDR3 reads CAIRGRWGAFF. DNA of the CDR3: TGTGCCATCAGGGGCCGTTGGGGAGCTTTCTTT.

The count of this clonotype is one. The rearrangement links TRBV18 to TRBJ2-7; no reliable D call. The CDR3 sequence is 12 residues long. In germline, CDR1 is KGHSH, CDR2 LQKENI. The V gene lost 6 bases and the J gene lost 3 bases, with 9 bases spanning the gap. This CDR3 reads CASSPGLYEQYF. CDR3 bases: TGTGCCAGCTCCCCCGGTCTCTACGAGCAGTACTTC.

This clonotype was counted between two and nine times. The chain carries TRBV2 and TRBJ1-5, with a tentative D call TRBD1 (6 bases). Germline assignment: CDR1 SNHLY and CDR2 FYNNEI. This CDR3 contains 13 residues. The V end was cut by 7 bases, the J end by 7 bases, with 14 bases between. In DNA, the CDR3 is TGTGCCAGCAATCCAGGGACACAACAGCCCCAGCATTTT. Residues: CASNPGTQQPQHF.

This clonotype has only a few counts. This CDR3 reads CSAFGTPTDTQYF. The CDR3 DNA follows: TGCAGTGCGTTCGGGACTCCCACAGATACGCAGTATTTT. V and J are TRBV20-1 and TRBJ2-3; D is possibly TRBD2 (6 bases). From germline, CDR1 is DFQATT and CDR2 SNEGSKA (reference sequence). The CDR3 loop spans 13 amino acids. Trimming cost V 6 bases and J 2 bases, with 12 bases left between them.

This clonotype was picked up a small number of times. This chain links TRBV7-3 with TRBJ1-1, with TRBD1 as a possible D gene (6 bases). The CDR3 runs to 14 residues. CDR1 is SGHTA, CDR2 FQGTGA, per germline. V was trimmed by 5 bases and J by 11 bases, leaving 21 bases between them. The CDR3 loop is CASSPSLGGGRAFF. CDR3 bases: TGTGCCAGCAGCCCCTCCCTCGGGGGCGGGAGGGCTTTCTTT.

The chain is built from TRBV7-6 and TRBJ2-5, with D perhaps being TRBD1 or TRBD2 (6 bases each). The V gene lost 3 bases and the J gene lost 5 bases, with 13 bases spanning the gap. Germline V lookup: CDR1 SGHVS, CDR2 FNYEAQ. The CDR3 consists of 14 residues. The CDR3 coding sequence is TGTGCCAGCAGCTTCGGGGGCCCAAGGGAGACCCAGTACTTC. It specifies CASSFGGPRETQYF.

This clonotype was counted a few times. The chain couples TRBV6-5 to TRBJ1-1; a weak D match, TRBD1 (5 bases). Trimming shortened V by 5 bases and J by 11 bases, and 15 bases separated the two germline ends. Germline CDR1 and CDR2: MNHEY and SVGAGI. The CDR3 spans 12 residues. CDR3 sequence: CASSPQGVGAFF. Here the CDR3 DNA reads TGTGCCAGCAGTCCCCAGGGAGTTGGGGCTTTCTTT.

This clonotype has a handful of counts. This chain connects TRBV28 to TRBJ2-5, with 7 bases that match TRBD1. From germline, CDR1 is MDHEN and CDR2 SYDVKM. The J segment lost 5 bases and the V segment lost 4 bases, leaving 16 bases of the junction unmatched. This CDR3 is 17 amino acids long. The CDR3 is CASSSLEIGGVGETQYF. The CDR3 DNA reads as TGTGCCAGCAGTTCCCTTGAAATAGGGGGCGTCGGGGAGACCCAGTACTTC.

CDR3 sequence reads: CASSGSDNSPLHF. The CDR3 DNA is TGTGCCAGCAGTGGAAGTGATAATTCACCCCTCCACTTT. The gene calls are TRBV2 and TRBJ1-6; D is uncertain. The germline gives CDR1 SNHLY, CDR2 FYNNEI. Trimming removed 4 bases at V and 5 bases at J, with 6 bases between. CDR3 size: 13 residues.

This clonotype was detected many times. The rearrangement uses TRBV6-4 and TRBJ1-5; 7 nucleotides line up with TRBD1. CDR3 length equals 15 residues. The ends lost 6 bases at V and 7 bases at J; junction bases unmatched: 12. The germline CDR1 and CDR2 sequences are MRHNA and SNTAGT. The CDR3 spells CASSPSGAGGQPQHF. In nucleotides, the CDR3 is TGTGCCAGCAGCCCCTCAGGGGCAGGGGGGCAGCCCCAGCATTTT.

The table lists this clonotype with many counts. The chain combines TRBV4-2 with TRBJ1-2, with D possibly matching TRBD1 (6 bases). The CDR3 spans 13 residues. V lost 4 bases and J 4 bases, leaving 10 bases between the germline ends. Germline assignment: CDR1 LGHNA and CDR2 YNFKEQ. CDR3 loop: CASSRTDGYGYTF. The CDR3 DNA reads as TGTGCCAGCAGCCGGACAGACGGCTATGGCTACACCTTC.

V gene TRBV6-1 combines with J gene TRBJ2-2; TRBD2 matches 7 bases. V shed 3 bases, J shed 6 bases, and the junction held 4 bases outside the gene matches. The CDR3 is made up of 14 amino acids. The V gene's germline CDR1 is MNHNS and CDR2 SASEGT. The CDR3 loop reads CASSDMAGAGELFF. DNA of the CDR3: TGTGCCAGCAGTGACATGGCGGGAGCCGGGGAGCTGTTTTTT.

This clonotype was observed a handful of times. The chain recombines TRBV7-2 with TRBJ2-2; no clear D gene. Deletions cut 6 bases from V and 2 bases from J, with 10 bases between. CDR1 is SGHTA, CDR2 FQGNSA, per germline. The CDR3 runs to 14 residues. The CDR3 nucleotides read TGTGCCAGCAGTAGAAACGGAAACACCGGGGAGCTGTTTTTT. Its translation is CASSRNGNTGELFF.

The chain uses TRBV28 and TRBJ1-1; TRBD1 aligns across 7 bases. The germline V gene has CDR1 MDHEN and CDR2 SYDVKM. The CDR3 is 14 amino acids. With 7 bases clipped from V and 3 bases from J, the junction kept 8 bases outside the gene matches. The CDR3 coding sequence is TGTGCCAGCACCCTCGGAGACAGGGACACTGAAGCTTTCTTT. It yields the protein CASTLGDRDTEAFF.

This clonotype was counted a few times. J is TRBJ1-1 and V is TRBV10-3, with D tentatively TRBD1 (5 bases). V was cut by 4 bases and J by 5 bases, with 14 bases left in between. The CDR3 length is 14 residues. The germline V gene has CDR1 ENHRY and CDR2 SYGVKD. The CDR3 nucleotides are TGTGCCATCAGTGCGGAAGGGGATAGGACTGAAGCTTTCTTT. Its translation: CAISAEGDRTEAFF.

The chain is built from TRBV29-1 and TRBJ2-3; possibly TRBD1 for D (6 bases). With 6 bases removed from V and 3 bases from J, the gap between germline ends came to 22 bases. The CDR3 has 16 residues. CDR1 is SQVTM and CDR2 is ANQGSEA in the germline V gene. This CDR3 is CSVVPWAGELTDTQYF. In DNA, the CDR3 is TGCAGCGTAGTACCCTGGGCAGGGGAGTTAACAGATACGCAGTATTTT.

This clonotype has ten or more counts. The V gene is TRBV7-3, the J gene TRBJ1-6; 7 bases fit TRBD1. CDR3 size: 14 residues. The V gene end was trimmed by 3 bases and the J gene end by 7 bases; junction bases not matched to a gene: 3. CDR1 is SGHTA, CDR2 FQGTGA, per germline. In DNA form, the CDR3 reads TGTGCCAGCAGCTTGGGACAGCAAAATTCACCCCTCCACTTT. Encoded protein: CASSLGQQNSPLHF.

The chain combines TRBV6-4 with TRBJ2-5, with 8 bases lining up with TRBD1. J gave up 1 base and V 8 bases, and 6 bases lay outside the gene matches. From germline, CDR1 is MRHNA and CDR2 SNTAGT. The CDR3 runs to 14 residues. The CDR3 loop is CASGNTGGQETQYF. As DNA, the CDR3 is TGTGCCAGCGGAAACACAGGGGGCCAAGAGACCCAGTACTTC.

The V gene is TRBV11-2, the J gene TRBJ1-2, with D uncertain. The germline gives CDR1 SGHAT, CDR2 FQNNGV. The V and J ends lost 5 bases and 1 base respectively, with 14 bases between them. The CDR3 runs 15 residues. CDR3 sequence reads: CASSTLSTDNYGYTF. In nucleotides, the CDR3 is TGTGCCAGCAGCACCTTATCCACGGATAACTATGGCTACACCTTC.

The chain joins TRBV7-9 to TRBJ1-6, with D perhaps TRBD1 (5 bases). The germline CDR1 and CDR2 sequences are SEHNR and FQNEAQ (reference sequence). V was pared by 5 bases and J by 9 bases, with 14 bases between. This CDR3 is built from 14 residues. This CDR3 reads CASSPGTSGSPLHF. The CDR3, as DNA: TGTGCCAGCAGCCCCGGGACGAGCGGTTCACCCCTCCACTTT.